What follows are 14 T cell receptor beta chains derived from one specimen sequenced in a study of cytomegalovirus exposure and HLA in healthy donors. With 60 Vbeta and 13 Jbeta primers, the PCR was carried out. Sequencing was performed with immunoSEQ multiplex PCR; in TCRdb, only in-frame clones are kept and a portion is missing. The sample includes about 200,000 clones, under 90% of them seen just once. Sequencing was carried out using PBMCs. Receptors originate from a boy aged 2-15 years in good health and CMV-seronegative.

The J gene is TRBJ2-1, the V gene TRBV30, with D perhaps matching TRBD1 (6 bases). V dropped 0 bases and J dropped 1 base, with 16 bases sitting between them. The CDR3 length is 17 residues. Germline CDR1 is GTSNPN and CDR2 is SVGIG (reference sequence). In DNA, the CDR3 is TGTGCCTGGAGTGTACTAGACAGGTACCCTTCCTACAATGAGCAGTTCTTC. Translated, it gives CAWSVLDRYPSYNEQFF.

Notes on this clone: Other DNA sequences in this sample translate to the same CDR3. The rearrangement joins TRBV4-2 to TRBJ2-3; 9 nucleotides match TRBD2. The CDR3 totals 16 residues. Looked up from germline, CDR1 is LGHNA and CDR2 is YNFKEQ. V was pared by 1 base and J by 2 bases, with 4 bases of the junction left unmatched. The CDR3 DNA reads as TGTGCCAGCAGCCAAGGGCCTAGCGGGACCACAGATACGCAGTATTTT. It specifies CASSQGPSGTTDTQYF.

This chain uses TRBV6-5 with TRBJ1-2; 7 bases are a match to TRBD1. V dropped 6 bases and J dropped 6; count of bases not matched to a gene: 10. CDR3 length: 14 amino acids. In germline, CDR1 is MNHEY, CDR2 SVGAGI. CDR3 DNA sequence: TGTGCCAGCAGATACGGGACAGCGGGCGATGGCTACACCTTC. Encoded protein: CASRYGTAGDGYTF.

The chain is built from TRBV10-3 and TRBJ1-2, with no clear D. This CDR3 has 13 amino acids. CDR1 is ENHRY, CDR2 SYGVKD, per germline. Trimming shortened V by 10 bases and J by 3 bases, and 15 bases separated the two germline ends. The CDR3 nucleotides read TGTGCCAGGCGAAGGGAGGAGGACTATGGCTACACCTTC. Protein: CARRREEDYGYTF.

This clone was seen only once. This rearrangement joins TRBV6-6 to TRBJ1-4, with D hard to call. Per the germline V gene, CDR1 is MNHNY and CDR2 is SVGAGI (reference sequence). The CDR3 contains 11 residues. V lost 10 bases and J 2 bases, leaving 5 bases between the germline ends. The CDR3 loop is CATGTNEKLFF. The CDR3 bases are TGTGCCACGGGGACTAATGAAAAACTGTTTTTT.

This chain links TRBV10-3 with TRBJ2-3; weak D call: TRBD1 (5 bases). The CDR3 is 15 residues long. Germline CDR1 reads ENHRY; CDR2 reads SYGVKD. The V and J ends lost 4 bases and 0 bases respectively, with 11 bases between them. The CDR3 loop is CAISGQSLSTDTQYF. CDR3 sequence (DNA): TGTGCCATCAGTGGACAGTCCCTTAGCACAGATACGCAGTATTTT.

This clone was observed a handful of times. The rearrangement links TRBV20-1 to TRBJ1-2; the D is unclear. Germline CDR1 reads DFQATT; CDR2 reads SNEGSKA (reference sequence). The CDR3 sequence is 11 residues long. V lost 5 bases, J lost 2 bases, and 6 bases lay in between. CDR3 sequence (DNA): TGCAGTGCTCAGTGGAACTATGGCTACACCTTC. Translated, it gives CSAQWNYGYTF.

The chain links TRBV29-1 to TRBJ1-3; tentative D call: TRBD1 (6 bases). The V gene lost 2 bases and the J gene lost 6 bases, with 14 bases spanning the gap. This CDR3 region has 14 residues. Germline lookup yields CDR1 SQVTM and CDR2 ANQGSEA. The CDR3 nucleotides are TGCAGCGTTGAATTGACAGGAGGCGAAAACACCATATATTTT. As protein: CSVELTGGENTIYF.

The genes are TRBV25-1 and TRBJ1-4; no clear D. V was trimmed by 1 base and J by 8 bases, leaving 2 bases between them. The CDR3 is 11 residues long. CDR1 and CDR2 from the germline V gene are MGHDK and SYGVNS. CDR3 in DNA: TGTGCCAGCAGTGAATCAGAAAAACTGTTTTTT. Its translation is CASSESEKLFF. Filled out from reference TRBV25-1 and TRBJ1-4, the complete variable domain reads EADIYQTPRYLVIGTGKKITLECSQTMGHDKMYWYQQDPGMELHLIHYSYGVNSTEKGDLSSESTVSRIRTEHFPLTLESARPSHTSQYLCASSESEKLFFGSGTQLSVL.

The rearrangement links TRBV4-3 to TRBJ1-5, with no clear D. The germline V gene encodes CDR1 LGHNA and CDR2 YSLEER. CDR3 length: 13 amino acids. The V and J ends lost 4 bases and 2 bases respectively, with 6 bases between them. The CDR3 spells CASSRSGNQPQHF. In DNA form, the CDR3 reads TGCGCCAGCAGCCGGAGCGGCAATCAGCCCCAGCATTTT.

The genes are TRBV2 and TRBJ2-3; the match to TRBD2 covers 12 bases. The V and J ends lost 3 bases and 4 bases, in that order; junction bases with no gene match: 2. Germline V lookup: CDR1 SNHLY, CDR2 FYNNEI. CDR3 length: 15 residues. DNA of the CDR3: TGTGCCAGCAGTGATGGACTAGCGGGGTCAGATACGCAGTATTTT. Translating it yields CASSDGLAGSDTQYF.

The gene calls are TRBV19 and TRBJ1-1, with a possible D match to TRBD1 (6 bases). The CDR3 runs 15 residues. V lost 8 bases and J 3 bases, leaving 19 bases between the germline ends. Germline assignment: CDR1 LNHDA and CDR2 SQIVND (reference sequence). The CDR3 loop reads CASGTGHLEDTEAFF. CDR3 nucleotide sequence: TGTGCCAGTGGAACGGGACATTTGGAGGACACTGAAGCTTTCTTT.

The V gene is TRBV2, the J gene TRBJ1-5; D gene uncertain. V lost 7 bases and J 6 bases, leaving 19 bases between the germline ends. The germline gives CDR1 SNHLY, CDR2 FYNNEI. The CDR3 extends over 15 amino acids. CDR3 in DNA: TGTGCCAGCACCCCTCTGGACCCGGCGGGTCAGCCCCAGCATTTT. It translates to CASTPLDPAGQPQHF.

This clone has just a few counts. The gene calls are TRBV29-1 and TRBJ1-1; TRBD1 matches at 7 bases. V shed 3 bases and J 1 base; nucleotides not matched to a gene: 5. This CDR3 spans 14 amino acids. Germline V gene lookup returns CDR1 SQVTM and CDR2 ANQGSEA. The CDR3 reads CSVEENRGNTEAFF. CDR3 in DNA: TGCAGCGTTGAGGAAAACAGGGGGAACACTGAAGCTTTCTTT.